Below, 18 T cell receptor beta chains from the same sample are listed, as sequenced in a study of control samples from healthy donors and cancer patients. Produced via immunoSEQ multiplex PCR; TCRdb's table is partial and in-frame only. This table has approximately 150,000 clones, around 94% appearing once. The material sequenced was blood. The receptor set was obtained from a middle-aged man in good health.

The chain recombines TRBV30 with TRBJ1-4, with D maybe TRBD1 (6 bases). This CDR3 has 13 amino acids. Germline V gene sequence: CDR1 GTSNPN, CDR2 SVGIG (reference sequence). V lost 1 base and J 7 bases, leaving 10 bases between the germline ends. CDR3 sequence reads: CAWSAQGGEKLFF. CDR3 bases: TGTGCCTGGAGTGCACAGGGAGGTGAAAAACTGTTTTTT.

The chain carries TRBV28 and TRBJ1-1; weak D call: TRBD1 (5 bases). The CDR3 sequence is 13 residues long. CDR1 is MDHEN and CDR2 is SYDVKM in the germline V gene. Between the trimmed V and J ends, which lost 8 bases and 0 bases, there was a span of 10 bases. The CDR3 DNA reads TGTGCCAGCGGGGCAGGGTTGAACACTGAAGCTTTCTTT. Protein sequence: CASGAGLNTEAFF.

Concerning this clone: The junction and the germline gene differ at one end; a read error may be behind it. The chain has TRBV7-7 and TRBJ1-1; no reliable D call. The CDR3 is 13 amino acids. The germline CDR1 and CDR2 sequences are SSHAT and FNYEAQ (reference sequence). CDR3 region: CASSERLNTEAFF. The DNA for the CDR3 is TGTGCTAGCAGCGAACGTTTGAACACTGAAGCTTTCTTT.

The CDR3 region is CASSPRGGGGLAGNTAQYF. The CDR3, as DNA: TGCGCCAGCAGCCCCAGGGGGGGCGGCGGGCTAGCGGGAAACACCGCGCAGTATTTT. The rearrangement links TRBV5-1 to TRBJ2-3, with 9 bases lining up with TRBD2. Per germline, CDR1 SGHRS and CDR2 YFSETQ. This CDR3 contains 19 residues. V was pared by 4 bases and J by 10 bases, with 25 bases of the junction left unmatched.

This chain joins TRBV19 and TRBJ1-3, with a tentative D call TRBD1 (5 bases). Looked up from germline, CDR1 is LNHDA and CDR2 is SQIVND (reference sequence). This CDR3 has 14 amino acids. The V end lost 5 bases, the J end lost 0 bases, and 8 bases lay between the germline ends. The CDR3 protein is CASSRGDSGNTIYF. In DNA form, the CDR3 reads TGTGCCAGTAGTCGGGGCGACTCTGGAAACACCATATATTTT.

The chain recombines TRBV9 with TRBJ2-7; 9 bases are a match to TRBD2. Losses at the gene ends were 4 bases for V and 2 bases for J; bases not matched to a gene: 10. Germline CDR1 and CDR2: SGDLS and YYNGEE. There are 16 residues in the CDR3. The CDR3 DNA sequence: TGTGCCAGCAGCCTAGGGGCTAGCGGGGCTACCTACGAGCAGTACTTC. Its translation is CASSLGASGATYEQYF.

This chain links TRBV24-1 with TRBJ2-3; a possible D gene is TRBD2 (6 bases). Trimming removed 1 base from V and 0 bases from J, with 10 bases in between. The CDR3 runs to 16 residues. Germline assignment: CDR1 KGHDR and CDR2 SFDVKD. The DNA for the CDR3 is TGTGCCACCAGTGATTTCGGGAGCTCTAGCACAGATACGCAGTATTTT. Protein product: CATSDFGSSSTDTQYF.

The chain has TRBV11-2 and TRBJ1-6; maybe TRBD1 (6 bases). CDR1 is SGHAT, CDR2 FQNNGV, per germline. This CDR3 comprises 15 residues. The V gene lost 4 bases and the J gene lost 10 bases, with 17 bases spanning the gap. CDR3 DNA: TGTGCCAGCAGCTCCACGGGACAATCGGGATCACCCCTCCACTTT. This translates into CASSSTGQSGSPLHF.

This chain joins TRBV4-1 and TRBJ1-1; 8 nucleotides match TRBD1. V was clipped by 3 bases and J by 4 bases; unmatched bases: 7. Per the germline V gene, CDR1 is MGHRA and CDR2 is YSYEKL. The length of the CDR3 is 15 residues. The CDR3 coding sequence is TGCGCCAGCAGCCAGAGGACAGGGAGGAGCACTGAAGCTTTCTTT. Its translation: CASSQRTGRSTEAFF.

Here the CDR3 reads CASSPNWDTRSGNTIYF. The CDR3 DNA reads as TGTGCCAGCAGCCCCAATTGGGACACCCGCTCTGGAAACACCATATATTTT. This chain joins TRBV7-9 and TRBJ1-3, with a tentative D call TRBD1 (6 bases). Trimming removed 5 bases at V and 0 bases at J, with 17 bases between. CDR3 length: 17 residues. Per the germline V gene, CDR1 is SEHNR and CDR2 is FQNEAQ (reference sequence).

V usage is TRBV24-1 and J usage is TRBJ1-5; TRBD1 aligns across 12 bases. CDR1 KGHDR and CDR2 SFDVKD come from the germline V gene. Trimming took 7 bases from V and 6 from J; bases not matched to a gene: 3. The CDR3 totals 14 residues. The chain's CDR3 is CATRGQGAGQPQHF. DNA for the CDR3: TGTGCCACCAGGGGACAGGGGGCCGGTCAGCCCCAGCATTTT.

This chain links TRBV7-3 with TRBJ2-2; 11 nucleotides match TRBD2. Germline values: CDR1 SGHTA, CDR2 FQGTGA. V shed 5 bases and J 5 bases; nucleotides not matched to a gene: 7. The CDR3 is 16 amino acids. CDR3 sequence reads: CASSPGIAGGTGELFF. Here the CDR3 DNA reads TGTGCCAGCAGCCCCGGGATAGCGGGAGGGACCGGGGAGCTGTTTTTT.

The count of this clone is one. The chain uses TRBV4-1 and TRBJ2-2; 9 nucleotides match TRBD2. This CDR3 contains 16 residues. V was clipped by 4 bases and J by 7 bases; unmatched bases: 10. Germline assignment: CDR1 MGHRA and CDR2 YSYEKL. The CDR3, as DNA: TGCGCCAGCAGCCCCAGGTCGCGGGAGGGCGGCGGGGAGCTGTTTTTT. It codes for CASSPRSREGGGELFF.

The V call is TRBV6-6, the J call TRBJ1-5, with TRBD1 matching over 7 bases. The CDR3 is made up of 16 amino acids. CDR1 and CDR2 from the germline V gene are MNHNY and SVGAGI (reference sequence). Trimming at V came to 6 bases and at J to 0 bases, leaving 8 bases not matched to a gene. The CDR3 protein is CASSYGTAYSNQPQHF. The CDR3 nucleotides read TGTGCCAGCAGCTACGGGACAGCCTATAGCAATCAGCCCCAGCATTTT.

The rearrangement links TRBV4-2 to TRBJ1-4, with D maybe TRBD1 (5 bases). This CDR3 region has 16 residues. Germline CDR1 is LGHNA and CDR2 is YNFKEQ. With 0 bases removed from V and 4 bases from J, the gap between germline ends came to 12 bases. CDR3 in amino acids: CASSQEVGQGNEKLFF. The CDR3 DNA follows: TGTGCCAGCAGCCAAGAGGTCGGGCAGGGTAATGAAAAACTGTTTTTT.

The V and J genes are TRBV10-3 and TRBJ1-6, with 7 nucleotides matching TRBD1. The CDR3 spans 14 residues. Germline V CDR1 and CDR2: ENHRY, SYGVKD. V lost 7 bases, J lost 7 bases, and 7 bases stayed unmatched. The CDR3 sequence: CAITAEGANSPLHF. In nucleotides, the CDR3 is TGTGCCATCACCGCAGAGGGGGCGAATTCACCCCTCCACTTT.

This clone was recorded once. The chain uses TRBV14 and TRBJ2-7, with TRBD2 identical over 8 bases. The J segment lost 3 bases and the V segment lost 4 bases, leaving 5 bases of the junction unmatched. The germline gives CDR1 SGHDN, CDR2 FVKESK. There are 14 residues in the CDR3. CDR3 nucleotides: TGTGCCAGCAGCCTGGGTAGCGGGAACTACGAGCAGTACTTC. Protein product: CASSLGSGNYEQYF.

The genes are TRBV9 and TRBJ1-5, with D possibly TRBD1 on 5 matching bases. Trimming stripped 4 bases from V and 4 bases from J, with 9 bases between. Germline V gives CDR1 SGDLS, CDR2 YYNGEE. The CDR3 runs 13 residues. Written as DNA, the CDR3 is TGTGCCAGCAGCCGAGGGGAAAATCAGCCCCAGCATTTT. The encoded protein is CASSRGENQPQHF.